The T cell receptor beta chain described here comes from a study of cytomegalovirus exposure and HLA in healthy donors (dated by TCRdb to 2017 to 2019). In the study overall: An earlier analysis of 587 of the donors reported 250 to 350 Gb of sequence data and around 120 million unique TCR beta sequences obtained from roughly 180 million T cells. A later genetic analysis used genome-wide SNP genotypes for 398 of the 666 donors, treating that subset as a discovery cohort. Of the roughly 390 genotyped donors, roughly 80% were placed in the genetic ancestry cluster associated with self-reported Caucasian donors. On average, roughly 240,000 unique TCR beta nucleotide sequences were sequenced per donor among fewer than 500 genotyped donors of the cohort, with around 19% of those sequences being non-productive. Approximately 310 gigabases of sequencing data and 78 million or so unique TCR sequences were included in an early release covering several hundred HLA-typed donors. Donor age, sex, ethnicity and CMV serostatus were compiled together with the repertoire data. A separate validation cohort of about 110 different subjects was used in addition to the 666-subject first cohort. HLA typing included class I and class II loci at four-digit resolution. High-throughput TCR immunosequencing, statistical association of individual TCRs with disease status, and machine learning were combined to predict cytomegalovirus infection status. The later analysis used no new phenotypic data to find candidate immune exposures, relying instead on TCR beta sequences and their occurrence across donors. The study aimed to test whether signatures of past pathogen exposure could be identified by cataloging public T cell receptors. A later analysis re-analyzed previously published TCR beta repertoires from 660 or so donors and added high-resolution HLA genotyping to study TCR occurrence patterns. The T cell repertoires of 666 subjects were profiled by immunosequencing and related to cytomegalovirus serostatus. Because of strong linkage in the cohort, 5 or 6 DR-DQ haplotypes were treated as single units for association and clustering. In an earlier analysis of 587 of the donors, high-throughput TCR beta sequencing was used to judge whether each TCR beta V gene segment behaved as functional or pseudogenic. Typing coverage varied by locus: roughly 620-640 donors for A, B, C, DRB1 and DQB1; roughly 520 for DQA1; 600 to 610 for DPA1; roughly 470 for DPB1. All discovery cohort repertoires had been generated using a single sequencing platform. Results and caveats for the whole study, not just this receptor: In both the original and validation cohorts, the classifier was reported to diagnose cytomegalovirus status with high specificity and sensitivity. A later analysis associated approximately 17,000 TCR beta sequences with specific HLA alleles at a false discovery rate of 0.05. The authors suggested that the approach could potentially be generalized to other disease states and immunological phenotypes. An earlier analysis of 587 of the donors showed that most TCR beta V segments appeared in productive rearrangements either about 87% or about 30% of the time, which broadly matched IMGT annotations. HLA typing was unavailable for some donors at each locus, so association tests used only the typed subset. A later genetic analysis associated a missense DCLRE1C variant with V-gene and J-gene trimming of TCR beta chains, and an independent cohort replicated the association. A few of the identified cytomegalovirus-associated TCR beta chains were confirmed in vitro to be specific for cytomegalovirus antigens. Across donors, most TCR sequences were observed very rarely, whereas some public TCRs were present in many individuals. According to a later analysis, TCR association rates differed among HLA loci, with DRB1 alleles showing the most associated TCRs and HLA-C alleles showing the fewest. Several of the top co-occurrence clusters appeared to be linked to parvovirus B19, influenza, CMV and Epstein-Barr virus, according to a later analysis. Approximately 16 rarely observed V segments, including chromosome 9 orphons, were excluded from the earlier analysis of about 500 of the donors because counts were too low. For the cohort, immune exposure information was limited to CMV serostatus. Most CMV-associated TCR beta chains appeared to be HLA-restricted in a later analysis, and the HLA associations seemed to be driven largely by CMV exposure. The sequencing pipeline was judged likely to have produced a cluster of highly shared sequence variants as a technical artifact. Sequencing depth was assumed to be roughly uniform across donors in the presence/absence analyses, though that assumption may not hold. Compared with the roughly 710-donor mean, donors in an Asian-associated ancestry cluster had fewer N-insertions in productive TCRs, according to a later genetic analysis. In a later analysis, HLA-associated TCR beta chains showed more clonal expansion and lower generation probabilities than non-associated chains that were equally common. A further reported finding was that TCR beta sequences accurately predicted the HLA-A and HLA-B alleles for most subjects in the first cohort. Some IMGT-functional V segments, including TRBV6-2 and TRBV6-3, could not be distinguished by the 87-base-pair reads and were therefore excluded. A total of about 150 TCR beta chains were listed by the study as associated with cytomegalovirus. Assigning TCR associations to individual alleles was difficult when HLA alleles, especially DR and DQ, strongly co-occurred. Correlated functional status among segregating V segments might reflect linkage disequilibrium, but an unknown experimental factor could not be ruled out. The cohort was sequenced for TCR beta chains only, and without alpha or paired-chain data the features that could be detected were limited.

V is pared back by 5 bases and J by 0 bases, with 7 bases lying between the germline termini. The germline V gene encodes CDR1 MNHNS and CDR2 SASEGT. The CDR3 numbers 13 residues from cysteine through phenylalanine. Just CDR3 DNA is preserved here, 39 bases in frame from base 1. The library came from the immunoSEQ multiplex PCR assay. The multiplex PCR relied on a mix of 60 forward primers for TCR Vbeta segments and 13 reverse primers for TCR Jbeta segments. A multiplex PCR assay on genomic DNA amplified the CDR3 region of rearranged TCR beta genes. The amplified TCR beta libraries were sequenced on the Illumina HiSeq System as 87-base-pair reads. Processing in the source paper ran as follows. A later analysis counted 75 million to 100 million unique TCR beta chains across the 550 to 800 repertoires, and around 12 million of these chains were shared by at least two donors. To remove PCR and sequencing errors, raw reads were error-corrected and collapsed into unique sequences using a nearest-neighbor algorithm that merged closely related sequences. To assign V, D and J gene segments, CDR3 sequences were aligned to IMGT reference sequences. For a sequence to be retained, at least a six-nucleotide match to both a V gene segment and a J gene segment was required. A rearrangement was called productive if the CDR3 had no stop codons and remained in frame with V and J, and every other rearrangement was called non-productive. Following IMGT convention, CDR3 was defined as the stretch from the second conserved V-encoded cysteine up to the conserved J-encoded phenylalanine. Sequences without an unambiguous match to a single V gene segment were excluded from the earlier analysis of 500 to 700 of the donors. An earlier analysis of fewer than 750 of the donors called V segments functional above 56.7% productive rearrangements and segregating when the between-donor standard deviation exceeded 5%. A statistical classification framework was built for diagnosing cytomegalovirus status from the catalog of TCR beta chain sequences. A later analysis assigned V and J genes by comparing TCR nucleotide sequences with IMGT/GENE-DB human TR gene sequences. In a later analysis, CDR3 sequences and most-parsimonious VDJ recombination scenarios were assigned using the TCRdist pipeline. In a later analysis, each TCR beta chain was defined by its CDR3 amino acid sequence together with its V-gene family, and reads without a unique V-gene family were excluded. A later analysis removed several hundred highly shared, low-generation-probability nucleotide sequences to deal with suspected cross-contamination and a sequencing artifact. For each public chain, a later analysis derived a clonal expansion index from normalized ranks of inferred template counts within each repertoire. Generation probabilities in a later analysis came from a VDJ recombination model fitted to out-of-frame rearrangements, and those results were checked against IGoR. A later analysis scored TCR-TCR, TCR-HLA and TCR-CMV co-occurrence with hypergeometric tests, applying a repertoire-size bias correction to TCR pairs. In a later analysis, false discovery rates were estimated by permuting HLA or CMV assignments 20 times. In a later analysis, co-occurring TCRs were grouped using DBSCAN, and TCRdist sequence similarity was added for clustering within HLA-allele-positive subsets. For co-occurrence clustering, repertoires with fewer than 30,000 or more than 120,000 public chains were excluded, along with roughly five repertoires with anomalous nucleotide sharing. The source is immuneACCESS, and TCRdb retained only in-frame sequences with V and J called. Part of the clones is not carried over; for the studies checked, unresolved V genes explain less than half of this, and the remainder is unexplained. The V and J calls and clone size come from that table; D and trimming were worked out from the DNA. The sample's clone listing holds about 130,000 clones. Approximately 0.99% of the sample belongs to the ten largest clones.

Note on this clone: Its antigen is not yet known.

In total, 630 or so healthy bone marrow donors made up the cohort. Cohort members were all nominally healthy when sampled, although unrecorded immune exposures were likely present. The donor was CMV seronegative and belonged to the group of 352 seronegative cohort members. Each donor provided a peripheral blood sample, and peripheral blood mononuclear cells were used for TCR beta sequencing. The Qiagen DNeasy Blood Extraction Kit was used to extract genomic DNA from the blood cell samples. The clonotype originates from a man younger than 35 in good health and CMV-seronegative. Sequenced sample: PBMCs. The chain is made from TRBV6-1 and TRBJ1-1; the D gene cannot be named for sure. The CDR3 has the sequence CASSPLLNTEAFF. The nucleotide sequence reads as follows: TGTGCCAGCAGTCCTCTGTTGAACACTGAAGCTTTCTTT.